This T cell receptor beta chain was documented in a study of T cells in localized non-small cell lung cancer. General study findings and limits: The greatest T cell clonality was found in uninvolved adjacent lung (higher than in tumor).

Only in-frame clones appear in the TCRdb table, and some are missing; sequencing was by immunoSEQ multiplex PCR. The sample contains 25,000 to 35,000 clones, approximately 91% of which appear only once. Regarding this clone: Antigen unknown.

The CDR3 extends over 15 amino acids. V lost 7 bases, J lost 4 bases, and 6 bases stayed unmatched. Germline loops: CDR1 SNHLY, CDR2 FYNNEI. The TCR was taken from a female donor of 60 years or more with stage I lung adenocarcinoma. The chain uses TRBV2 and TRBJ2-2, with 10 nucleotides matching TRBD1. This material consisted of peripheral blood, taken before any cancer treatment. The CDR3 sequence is CASTPRTGGTGELFF. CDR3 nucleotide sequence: TGTGCCAGCACCCCGCGGACAGGGGGCACCGGGGAGCTGTTTTTT.